This TCR beta chain was identified in a study of blood T cell repertoires in COVID-19 (dated by TCRdb to 2018 to 2021). Describing the broader study: Samples from collaborators originated in the United States, Italy and Spain and spanned both the acute and convalescent phases of COVID-19. The prospective study material was composed of cDNA or gDNA derived from T cells, B-cell-depleted T cells, or PBMCs. The dataset comprised deeply sampled blood TCRbeta repertoires from subjects exposed to, actively infected with, or recovered from COVID-19. The repertoires were released in a freely available public database intended as a resource for research on the immune response to SARS-CoV-2. The samples were drawn from two sources: the first 160 participants of the ongoing ImmuneRACE study, and fewer than 1,500 subjects contributed by 6 global collaborators. Nearly every sample came with metadata listing a de-identified subject ID, COVID-19 status, age in years and sex. HLA class I and class II types, where available, came from metadata supplied by the sample provider rather than from assay-based typing. Study-wide conclusions, independent of this receptor: Clinical and demographic metadata were provided uncurated, with the amount varying by source and participant.

There are 15 amino acids in the CDR3, from cysteine to phenylalanine inclusive. The sequence is cut down to CDR3 DNA, 45 bases in frame from base 1. The germline ends are 18 bases apart after V is trimmed by 4 bases and J by 6 bases. CDR1 and CDR2, looked up from the germline V gene (reference sequence), are LGHDT and YNNKEL. Participants in the prospective study were enrolled through a virtual design, were aged roughly 18 to 100 years, and lived in about two dozen United States geographic areas. In the prospective study, cohorts were assigned on the basis of participant-reported clinical history obtained from a screening survey and a study questionnaire. For ImmuneRACE Cohort 3, a participant was defined as recovered based on two consecutive negative NP/OP PCR tests, clearance by a healthcare professional, or resolution of symptoms. In the prospective study, whole blood, serum and a nasopharyngeal or oropharyngeal swab were collected from each participant by mobile phlebotomists. Prospective study participants could optionally give additional blood draws and questionnaires over a roughly 2-month period. Before DNA extraction, prospective study blood samples were shipped either frozen or at room temperature.

TCRbeta CDR3 regions were amplified from genomic DNA using the immunoSEQ Assay, a bias-controlled multiplex PCR. As for how the authors treated the data: Nucleated cell counts per sample were estimated from amplification of reference gene primers within the assay. To quantify the absolute abundance of each unique TCRbeta CDR3 rearrangement, sequence reads were collapsed and filtered. For each sample, productive Simpson clonality was calculated by taking the square root of Simpson's diversity index across productive rearrangements. TCRdb retrieved this table from immuneACCESS and kept in-frame rearrangements only. Not all clones are present; in checked studies, unresolved V genes account for under half, and no reason is known for the remainder. That table is the source of V, J and clone size, and D and trimming were worked out from the DNA. For this sample the table gives about 160,000 clones, of which 80% were detected only once. The top ten clones comprise about 5.6% of the sample.

Comment on this clone: The antigen it recognizes is unknown. Base qualities are not at hand, and no much larger clone is one base apart.

The sample taken for sequencing was PBMCs or T cells enriched from blood (not recorded which). The receptor chain draws on TRBV3-1 (or the pseudogene TRBV3-2) and TRBJ1-2, with TRBD1 as a weak D call on 6 bases. This sequence was found in a man aged 40-50 years who had recovered from COVID-19. The CDR3: CASSPPRGSNDGYTF. Here is the DNA: TGTGCCAGCAGCCCACCCAGGGGCTCGAACGATGGCTACACCTTC.